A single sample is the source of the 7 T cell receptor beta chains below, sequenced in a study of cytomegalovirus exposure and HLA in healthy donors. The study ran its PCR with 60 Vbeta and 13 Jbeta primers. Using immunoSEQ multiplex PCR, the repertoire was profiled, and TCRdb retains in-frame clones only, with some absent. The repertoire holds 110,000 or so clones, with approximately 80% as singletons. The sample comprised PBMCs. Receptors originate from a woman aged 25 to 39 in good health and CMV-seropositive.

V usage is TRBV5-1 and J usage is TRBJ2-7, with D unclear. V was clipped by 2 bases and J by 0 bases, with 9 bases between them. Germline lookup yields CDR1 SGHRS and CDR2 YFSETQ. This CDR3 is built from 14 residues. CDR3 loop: CASSFPARSYEQYF. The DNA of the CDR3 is TGCGCCAGCAGCTTCCCCGCGCGCTCCTACGAGCAGTACTTC.

CDR3 sequence (DNA): TGTGCCAGCATTGGGACAGGTCAGGGGAATGAAGCTTTCTTT. This gives the protein CASIGTGQGNEAFF. The chain is built from TRBV6-5 and TRBJ1-1; TRBD1 aligns across 8 bases. V lost 7 bases to trimming and J lost 7 bases; unmatched junction nucleotides: 11. The CDR3 extends over 14 amino acids. Germline V gene lookup returns CDR1 MNHEY and CDR2 SVGAGI.

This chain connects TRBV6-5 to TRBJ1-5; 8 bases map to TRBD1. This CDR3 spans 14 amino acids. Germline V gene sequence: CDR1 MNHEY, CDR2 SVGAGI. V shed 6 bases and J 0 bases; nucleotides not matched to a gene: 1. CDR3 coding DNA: TGTGCCAGCAGAACAGGGGGTAGCAATCAGCCCCAGCATTTT. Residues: CASRTGGSNQPQHF.

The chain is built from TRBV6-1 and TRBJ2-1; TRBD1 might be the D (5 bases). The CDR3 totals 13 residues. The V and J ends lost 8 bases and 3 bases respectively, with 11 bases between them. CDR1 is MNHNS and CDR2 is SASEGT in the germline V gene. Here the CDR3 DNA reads TGTGCCAGCGGACCGACAGTCTACAATGAGCAGTTCTTC. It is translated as CASGPTVYNEQFF.

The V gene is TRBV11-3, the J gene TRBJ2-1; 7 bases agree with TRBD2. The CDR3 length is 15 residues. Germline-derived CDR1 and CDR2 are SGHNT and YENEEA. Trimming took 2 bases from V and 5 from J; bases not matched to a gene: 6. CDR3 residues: CASSLRGEGNNEQFF. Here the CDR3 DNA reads TGTGCCAGCAGCTTACGGGGGGAGGGTAACAATGAGCAGTTCTTC.

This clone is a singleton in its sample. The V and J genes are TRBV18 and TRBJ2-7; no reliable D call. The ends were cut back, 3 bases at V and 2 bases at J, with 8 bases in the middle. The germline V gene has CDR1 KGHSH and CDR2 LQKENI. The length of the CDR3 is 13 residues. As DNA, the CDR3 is TGTGCCAGCTCACCTACAATTACCTACGAGCAGTACTTC. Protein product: CASSPTITYEQYF. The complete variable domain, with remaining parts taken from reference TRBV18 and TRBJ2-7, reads NAGVMQNPRHLVRRRGQEARLRCSPMKGHSHVYWYRQLPEEGLKFMVYLQKENIIDESGMPKERFSAEFPKEGPSILRIQQVVRGDSAAYFCASSPTITYEQYFGPGTRLTVT.

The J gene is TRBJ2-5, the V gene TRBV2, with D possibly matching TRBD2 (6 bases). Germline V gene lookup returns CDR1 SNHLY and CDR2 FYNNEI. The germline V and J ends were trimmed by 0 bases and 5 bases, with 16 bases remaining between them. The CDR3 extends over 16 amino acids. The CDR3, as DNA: TGTGCCAGCAGTGAAGCGTTCGGGGGAGGTCCGGAGACCCAGTACTTC. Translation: CASSEAFGGGPETQYF.